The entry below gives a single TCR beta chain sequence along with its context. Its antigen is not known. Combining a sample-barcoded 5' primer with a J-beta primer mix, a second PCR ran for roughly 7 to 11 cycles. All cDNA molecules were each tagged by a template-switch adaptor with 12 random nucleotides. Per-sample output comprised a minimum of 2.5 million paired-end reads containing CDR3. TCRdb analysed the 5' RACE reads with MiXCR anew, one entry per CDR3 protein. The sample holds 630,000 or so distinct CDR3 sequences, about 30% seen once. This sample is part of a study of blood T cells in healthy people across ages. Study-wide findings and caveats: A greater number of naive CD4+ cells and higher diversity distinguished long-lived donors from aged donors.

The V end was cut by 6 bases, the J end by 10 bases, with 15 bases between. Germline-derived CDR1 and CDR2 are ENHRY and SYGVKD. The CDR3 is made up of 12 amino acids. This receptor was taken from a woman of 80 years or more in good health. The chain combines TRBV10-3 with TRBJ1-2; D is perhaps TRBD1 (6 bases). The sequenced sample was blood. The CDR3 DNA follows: TGTGCCATCAGCGACTCTAGGGGGTCCTACACCTTC. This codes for CAISDSRGSYTF.